The clone carrying this T cell receptor (beta chain) was seen a few times. This sample is part of a study of early T cells in non-severe SARS-CoV-2 infection. TCRdb used MiXCR to reprocess the 5' RACE reads, holding one entry per CDR3 protein. The table records 100,000 to 140,000 distinct CDR3 sequences, around 10% of them present only once. The V end was cut by 4 bases, the J end by 4 bases, with 14 bases between. Germline V gives CDR1 SGHRS, CDR2 YFSETQ. This CDR3 contains 14 residues. The sequencing input was whole blood. The TCR sequence derives from an adult who was a healthcare worker with PCR-confirmed SARS-CoV-2 infection or an uninfected control (not recorded which). The rearrangement links TRBV5-1 to TRBJ1-1, with D maybe TRBD1 (6 bases). CDR3 sequence (DNA): TGCGCCAGCAGCGAACAGGGCAGCCCCACTGAAGCTTTCTTT. Translating gives CASSEQGSPTEAFF.